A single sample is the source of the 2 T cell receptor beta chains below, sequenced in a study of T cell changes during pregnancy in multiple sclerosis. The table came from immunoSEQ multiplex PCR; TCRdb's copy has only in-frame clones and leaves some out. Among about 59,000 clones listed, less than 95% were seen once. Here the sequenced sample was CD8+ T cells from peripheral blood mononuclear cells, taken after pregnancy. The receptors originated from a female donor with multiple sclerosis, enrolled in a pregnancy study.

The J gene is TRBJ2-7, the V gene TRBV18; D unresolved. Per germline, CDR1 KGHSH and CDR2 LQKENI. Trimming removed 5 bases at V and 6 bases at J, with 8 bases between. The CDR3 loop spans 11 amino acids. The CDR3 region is CASSSDIEQYF. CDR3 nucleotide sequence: TGTGCCAGCTCAAGCGATATCGAGCAGTACTTC.

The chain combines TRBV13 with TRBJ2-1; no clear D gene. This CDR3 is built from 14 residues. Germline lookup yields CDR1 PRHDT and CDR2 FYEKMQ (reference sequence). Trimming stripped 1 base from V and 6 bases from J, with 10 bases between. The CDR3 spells CASSLAGSSNEQFF. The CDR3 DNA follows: TGTGCCAGCAGCTTAGCCGGTAGCTCCAATGAGCAGTTCTTC.